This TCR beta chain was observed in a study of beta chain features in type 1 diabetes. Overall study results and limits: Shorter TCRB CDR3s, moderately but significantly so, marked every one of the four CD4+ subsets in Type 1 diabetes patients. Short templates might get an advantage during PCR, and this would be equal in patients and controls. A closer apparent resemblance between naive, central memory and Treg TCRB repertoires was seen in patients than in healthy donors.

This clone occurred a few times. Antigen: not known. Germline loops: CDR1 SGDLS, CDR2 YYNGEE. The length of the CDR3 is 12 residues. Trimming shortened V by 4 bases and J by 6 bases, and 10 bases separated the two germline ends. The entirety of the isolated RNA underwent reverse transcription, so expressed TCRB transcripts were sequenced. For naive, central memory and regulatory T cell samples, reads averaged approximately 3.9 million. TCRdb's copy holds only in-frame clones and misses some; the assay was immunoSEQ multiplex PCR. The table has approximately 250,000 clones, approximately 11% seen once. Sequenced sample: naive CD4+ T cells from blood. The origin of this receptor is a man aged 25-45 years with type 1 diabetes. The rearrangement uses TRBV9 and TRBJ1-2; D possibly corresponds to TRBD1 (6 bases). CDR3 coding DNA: TGTGCCAGCAGCAAGAGGGGGAATGGCTACACCTTC. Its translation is CASSKRGNGYTF.